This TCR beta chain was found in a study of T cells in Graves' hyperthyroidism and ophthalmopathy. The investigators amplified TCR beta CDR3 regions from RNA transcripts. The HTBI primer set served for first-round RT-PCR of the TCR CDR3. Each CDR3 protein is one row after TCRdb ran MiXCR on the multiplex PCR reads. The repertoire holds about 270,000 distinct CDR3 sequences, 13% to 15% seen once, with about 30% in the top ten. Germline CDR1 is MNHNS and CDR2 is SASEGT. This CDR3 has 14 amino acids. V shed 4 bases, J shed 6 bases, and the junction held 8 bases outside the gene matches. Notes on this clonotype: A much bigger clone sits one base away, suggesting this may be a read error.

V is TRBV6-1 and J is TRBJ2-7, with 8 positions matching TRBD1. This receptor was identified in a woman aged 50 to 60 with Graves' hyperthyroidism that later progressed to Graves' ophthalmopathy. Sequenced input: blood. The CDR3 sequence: CASSGAGGSGEQYF. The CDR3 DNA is TGTGCCAGCAGTGGAGCAGGGGGCTCTGGCGAGCAGTACTTC.